Below, one T cell receptor (beta chain) is given with its context. The sample comes from a study of blood T cell repertoires in COVID-19. Looking at the study overall: The United States, Italy and Spain provided the acute and convalescent COVID-19 samples. Sample material is recorded as cDNA or gDNA derived from T cells, B-cell-depleted T cells, or PBMCs.

Enrolled through a virtual design, the participants were between roughly 18 and 89 years of age and came from some 26 US areas. The CDR3 runs 18 residues. CDR1 and CDR2 from the germline V gene are MGHDK and SYGVNS. V shed 1 base and J 5 bases; nucleotides not matched to a gene: 12. The authors' processing: Nucleated cell number was recorded as an estimate derived from reference gene primer amplification. Clones were sequenced by immunoSEQ multiplex PCR, and TCRdb holds only the in-frame ones, with some missing. The V and J calls and clone size are taken from that table; D and trimming were inferred from the DNA. The data show about 430,000 clones, roughly 88% seen once.

This rearrangement joins TRBV25-1 to TRBJ1-5, with TRBD1 matching 9 bases. This TCR was sampled from a woman between 25 and 40 years old with acute COVID-19. Sequencing was done on a sample of PBMCs or T cells enriched from blood (not recorded which). This CDR3 reads CASSEFEGGTGLDQPQHF. CDR3 DNA sequence: TGTGCCAGCAGTGAATTCGAAGGAGGGACAGGGTTGGATCAGCCCCAGCATTTT. Combining the CDR3 with reference TRBV25-1 and TRBJ1-5 gives the whole variable domain EADIYQTPRYLVIGTGKKITLECSQTMGHDKMYWYQQDPGMELHLIHYSYGVNSTEKGDLSSESTVSRIRTEHFPLTLESARPSHTSQYLCASSEFEGGTGLDQPQHFGDGTRLSIL.